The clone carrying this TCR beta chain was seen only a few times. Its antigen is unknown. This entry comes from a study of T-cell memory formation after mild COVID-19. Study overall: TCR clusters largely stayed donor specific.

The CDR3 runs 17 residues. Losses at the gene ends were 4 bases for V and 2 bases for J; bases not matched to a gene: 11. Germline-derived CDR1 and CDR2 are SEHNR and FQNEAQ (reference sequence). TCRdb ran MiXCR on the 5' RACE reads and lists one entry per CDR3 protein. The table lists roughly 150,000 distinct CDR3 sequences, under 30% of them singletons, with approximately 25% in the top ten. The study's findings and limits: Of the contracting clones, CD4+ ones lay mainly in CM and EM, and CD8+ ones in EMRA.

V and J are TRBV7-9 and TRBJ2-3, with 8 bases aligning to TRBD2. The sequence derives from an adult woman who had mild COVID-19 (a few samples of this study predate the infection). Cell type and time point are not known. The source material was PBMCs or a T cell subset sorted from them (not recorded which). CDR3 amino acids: CASSSDEASGYTDTQYF. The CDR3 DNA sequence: TGTGCCAGCAGCTCCGATGAGGCTAGCGGGTACACAGATACGCAGTATTTT. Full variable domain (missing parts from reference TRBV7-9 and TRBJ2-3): DTGVSQNPRHKITKRGQNVTFRCDPISEHNRLYWYRQTLGQGPEFLTYFQNEAQLEKSRLLSDRFSAERPKGSFSTLEIQRTEQGDSAMYLCASSSDEASGYTDTQYFGPGTRLTVL.